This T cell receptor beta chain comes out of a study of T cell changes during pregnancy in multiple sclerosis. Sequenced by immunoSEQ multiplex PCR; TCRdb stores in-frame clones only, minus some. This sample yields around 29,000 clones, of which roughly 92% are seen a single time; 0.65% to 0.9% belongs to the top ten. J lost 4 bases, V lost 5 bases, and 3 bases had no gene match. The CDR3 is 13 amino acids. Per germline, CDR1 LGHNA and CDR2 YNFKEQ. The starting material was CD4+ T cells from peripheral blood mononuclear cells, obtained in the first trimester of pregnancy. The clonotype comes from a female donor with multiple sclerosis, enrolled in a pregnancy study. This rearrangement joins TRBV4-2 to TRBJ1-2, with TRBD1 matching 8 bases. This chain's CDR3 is CASSGTGLYGYTF. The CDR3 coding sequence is TGTGCCAGCAGCGGGACAGGCCTCTATGGCTACACCTTC.